One sample yielded the 30 T cell receptor beta chains listed below, sequenced in a study of tumor-infiltrating lymphocytes in localized non-small cell lung cancer. Produced via immunoSEQ multiplex PCR; TCRdb's table is partial and in-frame only. The repertoire holds about 18,000 clones, with 78% as singletons. Source material: lung tumor tissue. The origin of the receptors is a human donor with non-small cell lung cancer.

The rearrangement uses TRBV10-3 and TRBJ1-1; maybe TRBD1 (5 bases). The CDR3 is 13 residues long. V lost 4 bases, J lost 2 bases, and 8 bases lay in between. Germline V gene sequence: CDR1 ENHRY, CDR2 SYGVKD. CDR3 amino acids: CAISARGNTEAFF. The CDR3 nucleotides are TGTGCCATCAGTGCTAGGGGCAACACTGAAGCTTTCTTT.

The chain has TRBV2 and TRBJ1-2; tentatively, D is TRBD1 (6 bases). This CDR3 comprises 16 residues. Germline CDR1 and CDR2: SNHLY and FYNNEI. The V gene lost 6 bases and the J gene lost 7 bases, with 24 bases spanning the gap. CDR3 region: CASSYRESRQFTGYTF. The CDR3 DNA is TGTGCCAGCAGCTACAGGGAATCCAGACAATTTACTGGCTACACCTTC.

The chain is built from TRBV10-3 and TRBJ2-7; 7 bases match TRBD1. The CDR3 extends over 15 amino acids. The germline gives CDR1 ENHRY, CDR2 SYGVKD. The V gene end was trimmed by 0 bases and the J gene end by 3 bases; junction bases not matched to a gene: 5. CDR3 coding DNA: TGTGCCATCAGTGAGTCGAGAGGGGGCTTCTACGAGCAGTACTTC. As protein: CAISESRGGFYEQYF.

The CDR3 is CASSLEGPADTQYF. The CDR3 DNA sequence: TGTGCCAGCAGCTTAGAGGGTCCGGCAGATACGCAGTATTTT. The chain combines TRBV11-3 with TRBJ2-3; D unclear. This CDR3 contains 14 residues. The V gene's germline CDR1 is SGHNT and CDR2 YENEEA. V was trimmed by 0 bases and J by 4 bases, leaving 8 bases between them.

The rearrangement joins TRBV7-2 to TRBJ2-5; TRBD1 is a possible D gene (6 bases). Trimming cost V 8 bases and J 5 bases, with 24 bases left between them. The CDR3 contains 16 residues. CDR1 is SGHTA and CDR2 is FQGNSA in the germline V gene. In DNA form, the CDR3 reads TGTGCCAGCCAATTACAACCAGGGGCGAGTTTGGAGACCCAGTACTTC. It translates to CASQLQPGASLETQYF.

The genes are TRBV19 and TRBJ1-2; no reliable D call. Germline values: CDR1 LNHDA, CDR2 SQIVND (reference sequence). The CDR3 is 13 residues long. V was clipped by 5 bases and J by 4 bases, with 11 bases between them. CDR3: CASSFPGFYGYTF. Written as DNA, the CDR3 is TGTGCCAGTAGTTTCCCAGGCTTCTATGGCTACACCTTC.

CDR3: CASSLVGDPSGNTIYF. DNA of the CDR3: TGTGCCAGCAGCTTGGTGGGGGACCCCTCTGGAAACACCATATATTTT. V is TRBV5-6 and J is TRBJ1-3; tentative D call: TRBD1 (5 bases). Germline loops: CDR1 SGHDT, CDR2 YYEEEE. V gave up 0 bases and J gave up 0 bases, with 10 bases separating them. CDR3 length: 16 residues.

This sequence joins TRBV5-6 and TRBJ1-1; D gene uncertain. CDR1 is SGHDT and CDR2 is YYEEEE in the germline V gene. The CDR3 contains 16 residues. V lost 0 bases and J 0 bases, leaving 12 bases between the germline ends. The CDR3 loop reads CASSLAVKGLNTEAFF. The CDR3 DNA follows: TGTGCCAGCAGCTTGGCCGTCAAGGGATTGAACACTGAAGCTTTCTTT.

The chain has TRBV19 and TRBJ1-1; 9 nucleotides match TRBD1. Losses at the gene ends were 7 bases for V and 4 bases for J; bases not matched to a gene: 19. This CDR3 comprises 18 residues. The germline V gene has CDR1 LNHDA and CDR2 SQIVND (reference sequence). The DNA of the CDR3 is TGTGCCAGTATAGGATACAGGGGGCCTCGACGTTTTCGCACTGAAGCTTTCTTT. Translation: CASIGYRGPRRFRTEAFF.

This clone came up a few times. The chain joins TRBV19 to TRBJ2-7; 10 nucleotides agree with TRBD2. After removal of 5 bases from V and 5 bases from J, the junction contained 6 bases not matched to a gene. In germline, CDR1 is LNHDA, CDR2 SQIVND (reference sequence). The CDR3 extends over 14 amino acids. This chain's CDR3 is CASSPSGSSDEQYF. DNA of the CDR3: TGTGCCAGTAGTCCTAGCGGGAGCAGCGACGAGCAGTACTTC.

The V gene is TRBV29-1, the J gene TRBJ2-3, with TRBD1 matching 11 bases. The CDR3 is 13 amino acids. The trim removed 8 bases at V and 4 bases at J, leaving 5 bases unmatched. CDR1 is SQVTM and CDR2 is ANQGSEA in the germline V gene. This CDR3 reads CSLGTGGSDTQYF. For the CDR3, the DNA is TGCAGCCTCGGGACAGGGGGGTCAGATACGCAGTATTTT.

V usage is TRBV29-1 and J usage is TRBJ1-1; no reliable D call. Germline V gene sequence: CDR1 SQVTM, CDR2 ANQGSEA. V was shortened by 7 bases and J by 4 bases, with 13 bases between the two germline ends. The CDR3 extends over 12 amino acids. CDR3 amino acids: CSGLRFGTEAFF. For the CDR3, the DNA is TGCAGCGGACTGAGGTTCGGCACTGAAGCTTTCTTT. Based on the CDR3 plus reference TRBV29-1 and TRBJ1-1, the full variable domain is SAVISQKPSRDICQRGTSLTIQCQVDSQVTMMFWYRQQPGQSLTLIATANQGSEATYESGFVIDKFPISRPNLTFSTLTVSNMSPEDSSIYLCSGLRFGTEAFFGQGTRLTVV.

In DNA, the CDR3 is TGCGCCAGCAGCCAAACACAGGGCGGGGGCTACACCTTC. Protein product: CASSQTQGGGYTF. V gene TRBV4-3 combines with J gene TRBJ1-2; perhaps TRBD1 as D (6 bases). CDR1 is LGHNA, CDR2 YSLEER, per germline. With 2 bases removed from V and 8 bases from J, the gap between germline ends came to 12 bases. The CDR3 loop spans 13 amino acids.

V usage is TRBV19 and J usage is TRBJ1-3; D remains unclear. The CDR3 extends over 15 amino acids. The ends were cut back, 5 bases at V and 3 bases at J, with 14 bases in the middle. Germline-derived CDR1 and CDR2 are LNHDA and SQIVND (reference sequence). The CDR3 reads CASSPRLLFGNTIYF. The CDR3 region has the DNA TGTGCCAGTAGTCCGAGACTGCTCTTTGGAAACACCATATATTTT.

J is TRBJ2-3 and V is TRBV11-3; 13 nucleotides align to TRBD2. Trimming at V came to 1 base and at J to 14 bases, leaving 12 bases not matched to a gene. This CDR3 contains 16 residues. Germline loops: CDR1 SGHNT, CDR2 YENEEA. The CDR3 loop reads CASSLGTSGRALSRYF. Written as DNA, the CDR3 is TGTGCCAGCAGCTTAGGAACTAGCGGGAGGGCCCTCTCGCGGTATTTT.

This clone was picked up one time. The chain is built from TRBV6-1 and TRBJ2-7; D perhaps matches TRBD1 (5 bases). Trimming cost V 1 base and J 2 bases, with 12 bases left between them. The CDR3 has 15 residues. Germline V lookup: CDR1 MNHNS, CDR2 SASEGT. CDR3 in DNA: TGTGCCAGCAGTGAAGGGTCGACAGCCCCCTACGAGCAGTACTTC. This encodes CASSEGSTAPYEQYF.

The table lists this clone with a few counts. The chain recombines TRBV11-2 with TRBJ2-3; D possibly corresponds to TRBD1 (5 bases). Trimming pared 5 bases from V and 3 bases from J, leaving 15 bases between. CDR1 and CDR2 (germline): SGHAT, FQNNGV. The CDR3 totals 15 residues. The CDR3 sequence: CASSPMGRVTDTQYF. CDR3 coding DNA: TGTGCCAGCAGCCCCATGGGCAGGGTTACAGATACGCAGTATTTT. Variable domain in full (rest from reference TRBV11-2 and TRBJ2-3): EAGVAQSPRYKIIEKRQSVAFWCNPISGHATLYWYQQILGQGPKLLIQFQNNGVVDDSQLPKDRFSAERLKGVDSTLKIQPAKLEDSAVYLCASSPMGRVTDTQYFGPGTRLTVL.

This sequence joins TRBV14 and TRBJ1-2; D is possibly TRBD1 (5 bases). The CDR3 runs 13 residues. CDR1 SGHDN and CDR2 FVKESK come from the germline V gene. The V end was cut by 3 bases, the J end by 6 bases, with 11 bases between. This CDR3 reads CASSQSGTHGYTF. In DNA form, the CDR3 reads TGTGCCAGCAGCCAGTCCGGGACGCATGGCTACACCTTC.

There are a few counts of this clone. The chain recombines TRBV7-2 with TRBJ1-2, with D perhaps matching TRBD1 (5 bases). Germline V gives CDR1 SGHTA, CDR2 FQGNSA. Deletions cut 4 bases from V and 5 bases from J, with 17 bases between. The CDR3 extends over 15 amino acids. CDR3 amino acids: CASSWGVGEGYGYTF. CDR3 DNA: TGTGCCAGCAGCTGGGGGGTAGGGGAGGGTTATGGCTACACCTTC.

This chain connects TRBV4-1 to TRBJ1-3; TRBD1 matches at 7 bases. Germline CDR1 MGHRA, CDR2 YSYEKL. The trim removed 1 base at V and 2 bases at J, leaving 5 bases unmatched. The CDR3 extends over 16 amino acids. CDR3 protein: CASSQGVGTAGNTIYF. CDR3 bases: TGCGCCAGCAGCCAAGGTGTGGGGACAGCTGGAAACACCATATATTTT.

This clone came up a few times. This chain uses TRBV9 with TRBJ1-1; 10 bases are shared with TRBD1. This CDR3 is 15 amino acids long. J lost 4 bases, V lost 4 bases, and 7 bases had no gene match. CDR1 and CDR2 (germline): SGDLS, YYNGEE. Here the CDR3 reads CASSPGQGFITEAFF. CDR3 nucleotides: TGTGCCAGCAGCCCGGGACAGGGGTTCATCACTGAAGCTTTCTTT.

CDR3 sequence: CASSEQEEKLFF. DNA for the CDR3: TGTGCCAGCAGTGAACAGGAGGAAAAACTGTTTTTT. This chain links TRBV2 with TRBJ1-4; D remains ambiguous. This CDR3 has 12 residues. The V gene lost 2 bases and the J gene lost 8 bases, with 6 bases spanning the gap. Germline V gene sequence: CDR1 SNHLY, CDR2 FYNNEI.

This chain uses TRBV19 with TRBJ2-5; a weak D match, TRBD1 (8 bases). The CDR3 contains 16 residues. V gave up 5 bases and J gave up 5 bases, with 21 bases separating them. Germline V gene sequence: CDR1 LNHDA, CDR2 SQIVND (reference sequence). The CDR3 loop reads CASSSRTGRGRETQYF. CDR3 DNA sequence: TGTGCCAGTAGTTCCCGGACAGGGCGGGGGCGTGAGACCCAGTACTTC.

The chain couples TRBV4-2 to TRBJ2-5, with 12 bases that match TRBD2. CDR1 and CDR2 from the germline V gene are LGHNA and YNFKEQ. The CDR3 spans 17 residues. V lost 2 bases to trimming and J lost 4 bases; unmatched junction nucleotides: 8. As DNA, the CDR3 is TGTGCCAGCAGCCAACTAGCGGGGGGGCTTGAGGGAGAGACCCAGTACTTC. The encoded protein is CASSQLAGGLEGETQYF.

V is TRBV10-2 and J is TRBJ1-2; D might be TRBD1 (5 bases). The V gene lost 2 bases and the J gene lost 2 bases, with 9 bases spanning the gap. The CDR3 loop spans 14 amino acids. Germline assignment: CDR1 WSHSY and CDR2 SAAADI. The CDR3 loop is CASSEDGGNYGYTF. Here the CDR3 DNA reads TGCGCCAGCAGTGAGGACGGGGGGAACTATGGCTACACCTTC.

The rearrangement links TRBV5-4 to TRBJ2-7; 7 bases are shared with TRBD2. Germline V CDR1 and CDR2: SGHNT, YYREEE (reference sequence). The V and J ends lost 0 bases and 2 bases, in that order; junction bases with no gene match: 2. The CDR3 runs to 14 residues. DNA for the CDR3: TGTGCCAGCAGCTTGGGCGGGGGTCCCTACGAGCAGTACTTC. Translating it yields CASSLGGGPYEQYF.

CDR3 nucleotide sequence: TGTGCCAGCTCACCGACAGAGAGCAATCAGCCCCAGCATTTT. Translation: CASSPTESNQPQHF. This rearrangement joins TRBV18 to TRBJ1-5, with D possibly being TRBD1 (5 bases). The V and J ends lost 3 bases and 1 base respectively, with 7 bases between them. Germline V lookup: CDR1 KGHSH, CDR2 LQKENI. The CDR3 has 14 amino acids.

The chain combines TRBV10-1 with TRBJ2-3; D might be TRBD1 (7 bases). V was trimmed by 3 bases and J by 3 bases, leaving 13 bases between them. Germline V gene lookup returns CDR1 WNHNN and CDR2 SYGVQD (reference sequence). The CDR3 is made up of 15 amino acids. CDR3 residues: CASSDRGRTTDTQYF. In nucleotides, the CDR3 is TGCGCCAGCAGTGACAGGGGGAGGACAACAGATACGCAGTATTTT.

This clone has a single count. The V and J genes are TRBV6-1 and TRBJ1-1, with D perhaps TRBD1 (5 bases). CDR1 is MNHNS, CDR2 SASEGT, per germline. V was shortened by 1 base and J by 0 bases, with 18 bases between the two germline ends. The CDR3 runs to 18 residues. Written as DNA, the CDR3 is TGTGCCAGCAGTGAAGGATTTTATGGGGACCGCATGAACACTGAAGCTTTCTTT. Translation gives CASSEGFYGDRMNTEAFF.

The V gene is TRBV11-1, the J gene TRBJ2-1; 8 nucleotides match TRBD2. The CDR3 runs to 16 residues. J lost 8 bases, V lost 5 bases, and 14 bases had no gene match. CDR1 is SGHAT, CDR2 FQDESV, per germline (reference sequence). The DNA of the CDR3 is TGTGCCAGCAGCCCCGCCGGGGGGGGGCCGCTTGATGAGCAGTTCTTC. This sequence encodes CASSPAGGGPLDEQFF.